This T cell receptor beta chain was sequenced for a study of shared clonotypes between healthy human individuals. Trimming removed 8 bases from V and 4 bases from J, with 14 bases in between. The length of the CDR3 is 13 residues. In germline, CDR1 is MNHNS, CDR2 SASEGT. Some clones are missing from TCRdb's copy, which holds only in-frame ones; the method was immunoSEQ multiplex PCR. The data contain about 990,000 clones, around three quarters of them seen just once; the ten biggest clones take up around 0.6%. This clonotype originated in a man aged 18-30 years in good health. Some clones in this sample may be carry-over from other donors' samples. Sequenced: memory CD4+ T cells from PBMCs. Subset indicated: CD45RA-negative fraction. The rearrangement links TRBV6-1 to TRBJ2-5, with unresolved D. The CDR3 protein is CASHASVAETQYF. The CDR3 bases are TGTGCCAGCCATGCCTCAGTGGCAGAGACCCAGTACTTC.